This is a list of T cell receptor beta chains from one sample in a study of T cell responses to AZD1222 COVID-19 vaccine. TCRdb keeps only in-frame clones here, not all; method: immunoSEQ multiplex PCR. Of 150,000 to 200,000 clones listed, roughly 90% are singletons. Sequencing used peripheral blood, obtained on day 0 of AZD1222 vaccination. The receptors shown here come from an adult in good health. The CDR3 runs from the conserved cysteine through the conserved F or W. The D gene is left open where the match is weak. Size is stated for part of the rows, as once, few or many counts, or as a class when the clone is expanded.

j_gene	v_gene	abundance	d_gene	CDR3nt	CDR3aa
TRBJ1-2	TRBV29-1	NA	NA	TGCAGCGTCAAATGGGGGTCCGGCTATGGCTACACCTTC	CSVKWGSGYGYTF
TRBJ1-5	TRBV4-1	NA	NA	TGCGCCAGCAGCCAGGGTAGACAGTCCAATCAGCCCCAGCATTTT	CASSQGRQSNQPQHF
TRBJ1-1	TRBV2	few	NA	TGTGCCAGCAGTACCCTGGGACCTGAAGCTTTCTTT	CASSTLGPEAFF
TRBJ2-4	TRBV4-1	NA	NA	TGCGCCAGCAGCCAAGAAGGGGGAGTAACTAGCGTAACGCTAGCCAAAAACATTCAGTACTTC	CASSQEGGVTSVTLAKNIQYF
TRBJ2-3	TRBV30	NA	NA	TGTGCCGGGACGAGAGCGGGAGATACGCAGTATTTT	CAGTRAGDTQYF
TRBJ1-5	TRBV6-1	NA	NA	TGTGCCAGCAGTGAGGGAGACAGCTATAGCAATCAGCCCCAGCATTTT	CASSEGDSYSNQPQHF
TRBJ1-2	TRBV7-8	NA	TRBD1	TGTGCCAGCAGCTTAGAACCGCACCGGGACAGTGGATATGGCTACACCTTC	CASSLEPHRDSGYGYTF
TRBJ2-7	TRBV18	NA	TRBD2	TGTGCCGGCTCATCCACGACTAGCGGGAGCTCCTACGAGCAGTACTTC	CAGSSTTSGSSYEQYF
TRBJ2-2	TRBV5-1	NA	TRBD1	TGCGCCAGCAGCTCAGGACAGGGCTACACGCCGAACACCGGGGAGCTGTTTTTT	CASSSGQGYTPNTGELFF
TRBJ2-6	TRBV19	NA	NA	TGTGCCAGTAGTAAGGGGCAGGGCTCTGGGGCCAACGTCCTGACTTTC	CASSKGQGSGANVLTF
TRBJ1-3	TRBV5-6	NA	NA	TGTGCCAGCAGCCTACAGCTCTCTGGAAACACCATATATTTT	CASSLQLSGNTIYF
TRBJ1-5	TRBV2	NA	NA	TGTGCCAGCAGGCCCTCGAGTGGGAGCAATCAGCCCCAGCATTTT	CASRPSSGSNQPQHF
TRBJ1-1	TRBV19	NA	TRBD1	TGTGCCAGTAGTAGACTGACAGGGACGGACACTGAAGCTTTCTTT	CASSRLTGTDTEAFF
TRBJ2-5	TRBV5-5	NA	NA	TGTGCCAGCAGCTATCTGGGACTCGACCAAGAGACCCAGTACTTC	CASSYLGLDQETQYF
TRBJ2-2	TRBV2	NA	NA	TGTGCCAGCAGTGGGACGGCGAACACCGGGGAGCTGTTTTTT	CASSGTANTGELFF
TRBJ1-1	TRBV19	NA	NA	TGTGCCAGTAGTTCTCACAGGGCCCAGGGGACTGAAGCTTTCTTT	CASSSHRAQGTEAFF
TRBJ1-3	TRBV19	NA	NA	TGTGCCAGTAGGACTTTCTCTGGAAACACCATATATTTT	CASRTFSGNTIYF
TRBJ2-7	TRBV5-8	NA	NA	TGTGCCAGCAGCTCGGAAAGGGCTACCCCCTACGAGCAGTACTTC	CASSSERATPYEQYF
TRBJ1-1	TRBV16	NA	NA	TGTGCCAGCAGCCTCGGTGGAGGACTTAACACTGAAGCTTTCTTT	CASSLGGGLNTEAFF
TRBJ2-7	TRBV19	NA	NA	TGTGCCAGTAGCCGCGCTAGCGCACTCTCCTACGAGCAGTACTTC	CASSRASALSYEQYF
TRBJ1-1	TRBV29-1	NA	NA	TGCAGCGTTGGGCAAAGGGGGTGGGACACTGAAGCTTTCTTT	CSVGQRGWDTEAFF
TRBJ1-2	TRBV11-2	NA	NA	TGTGCCAGCAGCCCTAGCCCCGACAGCCTCTATGGCTACACCTTC	CASSPSPDSLYGYTF
TRBJ2-7	TRBV28	NA	TRBD2	TGTGCCAGCAGTTTACATAGCGGGAGTATGGGCGAGCAGTACTTC	CASSLHSGSMGEQYF
TRBJ2-1	TRBV6-5	once	TRBD2	TGTGCCAGCACCTTAGCGGGAGAGGCCTACAATGAGCAGTTCTTC	CASTLAGEAYNEQFF
TRBJ2-7	TRBV11-2	NA	NA	TGTGCCAGCAGCTTACGTCCGAGCTCCTACGAGCAGTACTTC	CASSLRPSSYEQYF
TRBJ2-7	TRBV11-2	NA	TRBD1	TGTGCCAGCAGCCCAGGTTGGGACAGGTGGATTTACGAGCAGTACTTC	CASSPGWDRWIYEQYF
TRBJ1-1	TRBV4-1	once	TRBD1	TGCGCCAGCAGCCAAGCAAAGGGGACAGGTGGAGCTTTCTTT	CASSQAKGTGGAFF
TRBJ1-1	TRBV11-1	NA	NA	TGTGCCAGCAGCTTAGCGACGGGGGGTGCTTTCTTT	CASSLATGGAFF
TRBJ2-7	TRBV21-1	NA	NA	TGTGCCAGCAGCACCCTACAGGCTCCCCGCTACGAGCAGTACTTC	CASSTLQAPRYEQYF
TRBJ2-7	TRBV5-1	NA	NA	TGCGCCAGCAGCCCCGGGACGGTAAACTACGAGCAGTACTTC	CASSPGTVNYEQYF
TRBJ2-7	TRBV7-2	NA	NA	TGTGCCAGCAGCTCGACGGCAGGGAATGTTCACGAGCAGTACTTC	CASSSTAGNVHEQYF
TRBJ1-1	TRBV18	NA	NA	TGTGCCAGCTCACCGAGCAGGGACCACACTGAAGCTTTCTTT	CASSPSRDHTEAFF
TRBJ1-2	TRBV19	NA	NA	TGTGCCAGTAGTATCTTGGCCACTGCTAACTATGGCTACACCTTC	CASSILATANYGYTF
TRBJ2-2	TRBV29-1	NA	NA	TGCAGCGTTGAAGGGGGTACCGGGGAGCTGTTTTTT	CSVEGGTGELFF
TRBJ2-7	TRBV6-2/TRBV6-3	NA	NA	TGTGCCAGCAGTTACAATCCTTTGAGCTCCTACGAGCAGTACTTC	CASSYNPLSSYEQYF
TRBJ2-1	TRBV7-6	NA	NA	TGTGCCAGCAGCTTATGGGCAGGGAGTAGGAACAATGAGCAGTTCTTC	CASSLWAGSRNNEQFF
TRBJ2-2	TRBV13	NA	TRBD2	TGTGCCAGCAGCTCGGTGTTCGGGACTAGCGAGGCCGGGGAGCTGTTTTTT	CASSSVFGTSEAGELFF
TRBJ1-1	TRBV29-1	NA	NA	TGCAGCGTAGGGGCCCAGCCCAACACTGAAGCTTTCTTT	CSVGAQPNTEAFF
TRBJ1-1	TRBV5-1	NA	NA	TGCGCCAGCAGCTTGTCCATAATAGGTGAAGCTTTCTTT	CASSLSIIGEAFF
TRBJ1-2	TRBV4-2	NA	NA	TGTGCCAGCAGCCAAGGGGGGAACTATGGCTACACCTTC	CASSQGGNYGYTF
TRBJ1-1	TRBV5-1	NA	NA	TGCGCCAGCAGCCTTGCCGAGGGTAGCGCTGAAGCTTTCTTT	CASSLAEGSAEAFF
TRBJ2-7	TRBV14	NA	NA	TGTGCCAGCAGCCAAGATCGTAAATCGGGACTGACGGTATACGAGCAGTACTTC	CASSQDRKSGLTVYEQYF
TRBJ1-5	TRBV2	NA	TRBD1	TGTGCCAGCAGTGTTGGCGGAGGGGGCGCAGGCAATCAGCCCCAGCATTTT	CASSVGGGGAGNQPQHF
TRBJ2-3	TRBV7-9	NA	NA	TGTGCCAGCAGCTTCCCCGGGAGCACAGATACGCAGTATTTT	CASSFPGSTDTQYF
TRBJ2-6	TRBV5-1	NA	NA	TGCGCCAGCAGCTACCTGGGGGCGCGGGGCAAGAGCTCTGGGGCCAACGTCCTGACTTTC	CASSYLGARGKSSGANVLTF
TRBJ1-4	TRBV9	NA	NA	TGTGCCAGCAGCGTAGACAGGTGGAATGAAAAACTGTTTTTT	CASSVDRWNEKLFF
TRBJ2-5	TRBV3-1/TRBV3-2	NA	TRBD2	TGTGCCAGCCGGGTGACTAGCGGGGGAAAAGAGACCCAGTACTTC	CASRVTSGGKETQYF
TRBJ2-7	TRBV3-1/TRBV3-2	few	NA	TGTGCCAGCAGCTACCGGGACCCCTTCTACGAGCAGTACTTC	CASSYRDPFYEQYF
TRBJ2-3	TRBV7-3	NA	TRBD2	TGTGCCAGCAGCCCCGGGACTAGCGTCAGAGATACGCAGTATTTT	CASSPGTSVRDTQYF
TRBJ2-5	TRBV28	NA	TRBD2	TGTGCCAGCAGTTCGTCGCTAGCGGGAGGGCGGGAGACCCAGTACTTC	CASSSSLAGGRETQYF
TRBJ1-2	TRBV11-2	once	TRBD1	TGTGCCAGCAGCCCCTCTTCAGGGGGTGTCTATGGCTACACCTTC	CASSPSSGGVYGYTF
TRBJ2-3	TRBV13	NA	NA	TGTGCCAGCAGCTCTCTATCAAGGGTCAAGGGAGCGGATACGCAGTATTTT	CASSSLSRVKGADTQYF
TRBJ1-2	TRBV11-1	few	NA	TGTGCCAGTCGATTGAGGGAAGGCTATGGCTACACCTTC	CASRLREGYGYTF
TRBJ1-2	TRBV27	NA	NA	TGTGCCAGCAGTCCAAACGCCGGGACACCGACCTATGGCTACACCTTC	CASSPNAGTPTYGYTF
TRBJ1-2	TRBV30	NA	TRBD1	TGTGCCTGGAGTGCTCGACAGGGCTTCGGCTACACCTTC	CAWSARQGFGYTF
TRBJ2-2	TRBV11-3	NA	NA	TGTGCCAGCAGCTTTGGGAGCTTCACCGGGGAGCTGTTTTTT	CASSFGSFTGELFF
TRBJ2-1	TRBV7-8	NA	NA	TGTGCCAGCAGCTTAGATTATATTGGCGGGCAGAACGAGCAGTTCTTC	CASSLDYIGGQNEQFF
TRBJ1-5	TRBV6-5	NA	NA	TGTGCCAGCGTGGGAGGGGCTGGTCAGCCCCAGCATTTT	CASVGGAGQPQHF
TRBJ2-3	TRBV27	few	NA	TGTGCCAGCAGTCCAGGGGCTCCGCGCACAGATACGCAGTATTTT	CASSPGAPRTDTQYF
TRBJ1-1	TRBV5-1	NA	TRBD1	TGCGCCAGCAGCTCGGCGGCAGGGGGGAGGACTGAAGCTTTCTTT	CASSSAAGGRTEAFF